These 21 T cell receptor beta chains were sequenced from one sample in a study of response to subunit inactivated influenza vaccine. TCRdb passed the RT-PCR reads through MiXCR, listing each CDR3 protein once. The sample includes some 500,000 distinct CDR3 sequences, 10% to 15% seen only once; the top ten take about 12%. Sequenced material: PBMCs from blood, taken about 6 weeks after vaccination. The receptor set was obtained from a man aged 45-60 years who received an inactivated influenza vaccine.

This clonotype showed up just a few times. V is TRBV5-6 and J is TRBJ1-2; D gene unclear. The V gene's germline CDR1 is SGHDT and CDR2 YYEEEE. This CDR3 spans 15 amino acids. V gave up 0 bases and J gave up 4 bases, with 13 bases separating them. The CDR3: CASSLESEAVYGYTF. CDR3 nucleotides: TGTGCCAGCAGCTTGGAGAGTGAGGCAGTCTATGGCTACACCTTC.

The V gene is TRBV29-1, the J gene TRBJ2-1, with 13 positions matching TRBD2. The CDR3 is 14 amino acids. Germline trimming cut 6 bases from V and 4 bases from J; bases unmatched to any gene: 3. Germline V gene data show CDR1 as SQVTM and CDR2 as ANQGSEA. The CDR3 region is CSVATSGRYNEQFF. For the CDR3, the DNA is TGCAGCGTCGCGACTAGCGGGAGGTACAATGAGCAGTTCTTC.

This clonotype came up a few times. The V and J genes are TRBV6-5 and TRBJ2-1, with TRBD2 as a possible D gene (6 bases). The CDR3 runs 16 residues. The germline V gene has CDR1 MNHEY and CDR2 SVGAGI. Trimming pared 1 base from V and 4 bases from J, leaving 14 bases between. CDR3: CASSYLGLASYNEQFF. In DNA, the CDR3 is TGTGCCAGCAGTTACTTGGGCCTAGCGTCATACAATGAGCAGTTCTTC.

In this sample, this clonotype turned up many times. CDR3 sequence: CASSRMTGGANEQFF. The CDR3 DNA sequence: TGTGCCAGCAGCCGTATGACAGGGGGAGCGAATGAGCAGTTCTTC. The genes are TRBV7-3 and TRBJ2-1, with 9 positions matching TRBD1. After removal of 5 bases from V and 7 bases from J, the junction contained 9 bases not matched to a gene. Germline-derived CDR1 and CDR2 are SGHTA and FQGTGA. This CDR3 region has 15 residues.

This chain links TRBV7-8 with TRBJ1-2; weak D call: TRBD1 (6 bases). The V end was cut by 5 bases, the J end by 5 bases, with 15 bases between. Germline V gene data show CDR1 as SGHVS and CDR2 as FQNEAQ. The CDR3 extends over 14 amino acids. The CDR3 reads CASSGGGRGYGYTF. The DNA for the CDR3 is TGTGCCAGCAGCGGGGGGGGCAGGGGTTATGGCTACACCTTC. The whole variable domain, filled in from reference TRBV7-8 and TRBJ1-2, reads GAGVSQSPRYKVAKRGQDVALRCDPISGHVSLFWYQQALGQGPEFLTYFQNEAQLDKSGLPSDRFFAERPEGSVSTLKIQRTQQEDSAVYLCASSGGGRGYGYTFGSGTRLTVV.

This clonotype was detected many times. Here the CDR3 reads CASSHEQLAGAPDTQYF. The CDR3 nucleotides are TGTGCCAGCAGCCACGAGCAGCTGGCGGGGGCCCCAGATACGCAGTATTTT. The chain has TRBV4-2 and TRBJ2-3, with a weak D call TRBD2 (7 bases). Germline-derived CDR1 and CDR2 are LGHNA and YNFKEQ. Between the trimmed V and J ends, which lost 3 bases and 4 bases, there was a span of 20 bases. The CDR3 spans 17 residues.

This clonotype occurred many times. The V gene is TRBV4-1, the J gene TRBJ2-5, with D maybe TRBD1 (6 bases). Trimming removed 0 bases from V and 7 bases from J, with 18 bases in between. The CDR3 is made up of 16 amino acids. Germline CDR1 and CDR2: MGHRA and YSYEKL. The CDR3 nucleotides read TGCGCCAGCAGCCAAGATAGCAACAGGGTGATGTCGACCCAGTACTTC. It encodes CASSQDSNRVMSTQYF.

This clonotype was counted a few times. The chain employs TRBV6-1 and TRBJ2-2; 7 positions match TRBD1. The length of the CDR3 is 16 residues. The ends lost 5 bases at V and 1 base at J; junction bases unmatched: 7. CDR1 and CDR2 (germline): MNHNS, SASEGT. The CDR3 is CASSRAGTENTGELFF. CDR3 bases: TGTGCCAGCAGTCGTGCCGGGACAGAGAACACCGGGGAGCTGTTTTTT.

The chain uses TRBV4-3 and TRBJ2-3; 9 positions match TRBD2. V was pared by 2 bases and J by 1 base, with 1 base of the junction left unmatched. Germline CDR1 is LGHNA and CDR2 is YSLEER. This CDR3 comprises 15 residues. The CDR3 here is CASSQKRGGTDTQYF. The CDR3 DNA reads TGCGCCAGCAGCCAAAAGCGGGGGGGCACAGATACGCAGTATTTT.

This clonotype was found many times. The chain joins TRBV6-2 or TRBV6-3 to TRBJ1-1, with D hard to call. Trimming pared 3 bases from V and 8 bases from J, leaving 7 bases between. The CDR3 loop spans 11 amino acids. The germline V gene has CDR1 MNHEY and CDR2 SVGEGT. The CDR3: CASSYIREAFF. DNA for the CDR3: TGTGCCAGCAGTTATATCCGAGAAGCTTTCTTT.

This clonotype showed up just a few times. The rearrangement joins TRBV18 to TRBJ2-7; the D is unclear. CDR3 length: 13 residues. Germline CDR1 is KGHSH and CDR2 is LQKENI. V lost 0 bases and J lost 2, with 5 bases in between. The CDR3 region is CASSPPLTYEQYF. The CDR3 region has the DNA TGTGCCAGCTCACCACCGTTGACCTACGAGCAGTACTTC.

This clonotype showed up just a few times. The limits of the CDR3 on the DNA are not certain, so only TCRdb's listed CDR3 is given. The chain links TRBV5-1 to TRBJ1-1. Germline V gene data show CDR1 as SGHRS and CDR2 as YFSETQ. The length of the CDR3 is 15 amino acids, counting both ends. The CDR3 reads CASSFQMSMNTEAFF.

This sequence joins TRBV4-2 and TRBJ2-3; 8 bases are shared with TRBD2. This CDR3 spans 15 amino acids. The germline V gene encodes CDR1 LGHNA and CDR2 YNFKEQ. The trim removed 1 base at V and 2 bases at J, leaving 2 bases unmatched. Here the CDR3 DNA reads TGTGCCAGCAGCCAAGGCGGGGGGAACACAGATACGCAGTATTTT. Amino acid sequence: CASSQGGGNTDTQYF.

CDR3 DNA: TGTGCCAGCAGACCTAGACGAGGCGGGGAGTCTGGGGCCAACGTCCTGACTTTC. Translation gives CASRPRRGGESGANVLTF. The V gene is TRBV4-2, the J gene TRBJ2-6, with D possibly TRBD2 on 6 matching bases. The CDR3 loop spans 18 amino acids. Germline CDR1 LGHNA, CDR2 YNFKEQ. V was pared by 6 bases and J by 1 base, with 19 bases between.

The chain recombines TRBV12-3 or TRBV12-4 with TRBJ1-6, with 8 bases matching TRBD1. The CDR3 is 17 residues long. V lost 6 bases to trimming and J lost 0 bases; unmatched junction nucleotides: 7. CDR3 loop: CASSLTGANSYNSPLHF. DNA for the CDR3: TGTGCCAGCAGCCTGACAGGGGCCAACTCCTATAATTCACCCCTCCACTTT.

The CDR3 DNA reads TGTGCCTGGAGTGTAGCGGCCCGTAATCAGCCCCAGCATTTT. Amino acid sequence: CAWSVAARNQPQHF. This chain uses TRBV30 with TRBJ1-5; D uncertain. The CDR3 extends over 14 amino acids. CDR1 is GTSNPN and CDR2 is SVGIG in the germline V gene (reference sequence). Trimming took off 0 bases at V and 4 bases at J, with 10 bases between the two ends.

J is TRBJ2-7 and V is TRBV20-1, with 7 positions matching TRBD1. Per germline, CDR1 DFQATT and CDR2 SNEGSKA (reference sequence). V was pared by 6 bases and J by 0 bases, with 5 bases of the junction left unmatched. The CDR3 runs 13 residues. The CDR3 nucleotides are TGCAGTGCGGAGACAGGGAACTCCTACGAGCAGTACTTC. Its protein is CSAETGNSYEQYF.

A few counts support this clonotype. The chain employs TRBV11-2 and TRBJ2-2, with 12 positions matching TRBD2. The CDR3 is 18 amino acids. V shed 7 bases, J shed 4 bases, and the junction held 13 bases outside the gene matches. Germline values: CDR1 SGHAT, CDR2 FQNNGV. The CDR3 here is CASTDPGTSGQFTGELFF. The CDR3 region has the DNA TGTGCCAGCACGGATCCCGGGACTAGCGGGCAGTTCACCGGGGAGCTGTTTTTT.

This clonotype showed up just a few times. The rearrangement links TRBV3-1 to TRBJ2-7; D might be TRBD1 or TRBD2, each matching 5 bases. CDR1 is LGHDT and CDR2 is YNNKEL in the germline V gene (reference sequence). The CDR3 has 13 residues. V lost 4 bases and J lost 3, with 10 bases in between. The CDR3 coding sequence is TGTGCCAGCAGCCCCGGGGCCCGCTACGAGCAGTACTTC. Amino acid sequence: CASSPGARYEQYF.

This clonotype was counted a few times. CDR3 nucleotide sequence: TGTGCCAGCAGTTTAGGGGAGAGGGATACGCAGTTCTTC. Protein product: CASSLGERDTQFF. The chain uses TRBV12-3 or TRBV12-4 and TRBJ2-1, with D possibly matching TRBD2 (5 bases). The V end was cut by 1 base, the J end by 12 bases, with 13 bases between. The CDR3 sequence is 13 residues long.

This clonotype was seen a handful of times. This chain uses TRBV29-1 with TRBJ1-1, with D unclear. Germline CDR1 and CDR2: SQVTM and ANQGSEA. The CDR3 runs to 13 residues. V dropped 7 bases and J dropped 1 base, with 13 bases sitting between them. The CDR3 is CSGSEAENTEAFF. The CDR3, as DNA: TGCAGCGGGAGCGAAGCAGAGAACACTGAAGCTTTCTTT.